At least ten counts were recorded for the clone carrying this T cell receptor beta chain. The CDR3 loop spans 19 amino acids. V was pared by 2 bases and J by 2 bases, with 12 bases of the junction left unmatched. Germline V gene lookup returns CDR1 DFQATT and CDR2 SNEGSKA (reference sequence). This specimen comes from a study of T-cell reconstitution after alpha-beta-depleted transplantation in children. TCRbeta library preparation incorporated unique molecular identifiers. TCRdb analysed the PCR reads with MiXCR anew, one entry per CDR3 protein. Counted here are about 240,000 distinct CDR3 sequences, more than 10% occurring once; the ten biggest clones make up roughly 2.6%.

The chain has TRBV20-1 and TRBJ2-1; 13 bases agree with TRBD2. Here the sequenced sample was PBMCs from the stem cell graft donor, taken from the stem cell graft. The source is a human donor who donated a stem cell graft to a child with acute lymphoblastic leukemia. The CDR3 loop reads CSARLGLAGFALPYNEQFF. CDR3 DNA sequence: TGCAGTGCTAGACTGGGACTAGCGGGGTTCGCGTTACCCTACAATGAGCAGTTCTTC.